This T cell receptor (beta chain) derives from a study of T cells after yellow fever vaccination. Findings and limits, study-wide: Most primary-vaccination clones reappeared after the booster (96% CD4, around 88% CD8). The CD4 and CD8 compartments had a small share of their clonotypes in common.

Generation of TCR cDNA used 5'RACE template switching (which added a universal primer site and UMIs). TCRdb fed the 5' RACE reads into MiXCR, producing one record per CDR3 protein. This sample has over 250,000 distinct CDR3 sequences, with 4.1% found just once. V was pared by 1 base and J by 0 bases, with 6 bases between. Germline assignment: CDR1 LNHNV and CDR2 YYDKDF (reference sequence). This CDR3 comprises 14 residues. This clonotype appeared a few times. Antigen unknown. This clonotype was sampled from a man between 18 and 29 years old who received the YFV17D yellow fever vaccine. J is TRBJ1-1 and V is TRBV15; unclear D gene. The starting material was PBMCs, obtained 5 days after the yellow fever booster vaccination. The CDR3 is CATSRGGLNTEAFF. The DNA for the CDR3 is TGTGCCACCAGCAGAGGAGGGTTGAACACTGAAGCTTTCTTT.